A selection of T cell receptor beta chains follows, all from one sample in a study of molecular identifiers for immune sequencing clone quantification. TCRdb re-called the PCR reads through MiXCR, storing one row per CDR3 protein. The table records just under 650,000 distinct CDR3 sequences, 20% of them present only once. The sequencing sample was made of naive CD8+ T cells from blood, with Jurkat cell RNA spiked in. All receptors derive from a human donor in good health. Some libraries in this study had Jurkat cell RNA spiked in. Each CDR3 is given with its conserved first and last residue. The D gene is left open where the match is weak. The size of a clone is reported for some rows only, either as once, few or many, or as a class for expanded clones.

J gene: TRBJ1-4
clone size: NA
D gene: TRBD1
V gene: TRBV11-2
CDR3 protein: CASSPGGGSLEKLFF
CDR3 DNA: TGTGCCAGCAGTCCAGGGGGGGGAAGTCTGGAAAAACTGTTTTTT

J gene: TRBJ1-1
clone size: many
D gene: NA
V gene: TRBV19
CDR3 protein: CASSIDLPGQSGRMNTEAFF
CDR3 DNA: TGTGCCAGTAGTATAGATCTTCCCGGACAGTCAGGCCGGATGAACACTGAAGCTTTCTTT

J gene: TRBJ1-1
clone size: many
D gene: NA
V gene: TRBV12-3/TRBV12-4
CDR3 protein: CASSWGQSNTEAFF
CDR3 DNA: TGTGCCAGCAGTTGGGGACAATCTAACACTGAAGCTTTCTTT

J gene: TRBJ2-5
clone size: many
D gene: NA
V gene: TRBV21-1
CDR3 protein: CASSKGEGLQGETQYF
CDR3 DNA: TGTGCCAGCAGCAAAGGGGAGGGACTACAGGGGGAGACCCAGTACTTC

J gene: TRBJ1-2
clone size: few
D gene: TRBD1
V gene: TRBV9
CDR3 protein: CASSVGDSPAYGYTF
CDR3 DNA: TGTGCCAGCAGCGTAGGGGACAGTCCTGCCTATGGCTACACCTTC

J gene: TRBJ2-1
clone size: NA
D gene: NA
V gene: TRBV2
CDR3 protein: CASSPIDPNEQFF
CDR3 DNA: TGTGCCAGCAGTCCGATCGACCCCAATGAGCAGTTCTTC

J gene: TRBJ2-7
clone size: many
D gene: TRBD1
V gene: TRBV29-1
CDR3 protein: CSVETGGYEQYF
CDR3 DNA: TGCAGCGTAGAGACAGGGGGCTACGAGCAGTACTTC

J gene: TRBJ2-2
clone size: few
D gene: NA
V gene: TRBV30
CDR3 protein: CAWSHPPGTRSFGRGELFF
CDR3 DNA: TGTGCCTGGAGTCACCCCCCGGGAACTAGATCCTTCGGCCGCGGGGAGCTGTTTTTT

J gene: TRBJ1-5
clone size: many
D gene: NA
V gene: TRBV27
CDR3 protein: CASSLLPVKPIQPQHF
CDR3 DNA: TGTGCCAGCAGTTTATTACCAGTCAAACCAATTCAGCCCCAGCATTTT

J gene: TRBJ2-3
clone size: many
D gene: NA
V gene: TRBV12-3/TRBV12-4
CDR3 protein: CASSLQDLHTDTQYF
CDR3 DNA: TGTGCCAGCAGTTTGCAGGACCTTCACACAGATACGCAGTATTTT

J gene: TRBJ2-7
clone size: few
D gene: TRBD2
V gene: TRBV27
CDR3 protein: CASTLTGGSYEQYF
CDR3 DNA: TGTGCCAGCACCCTTACTGGCGGGAGCTACGAGCAGTACTTC

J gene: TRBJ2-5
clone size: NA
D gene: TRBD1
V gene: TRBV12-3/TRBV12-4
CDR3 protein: CASSSGRTGSGETQYF
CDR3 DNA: TGTGCCAGCAGTTCAGGGAGGACAGGGAGCGGTGAGACCCAGTACTTC

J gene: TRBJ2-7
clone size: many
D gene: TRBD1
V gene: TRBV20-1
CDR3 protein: CSARWRTGGPYEQYF
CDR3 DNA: TGCAGTGCTAGATGGCGGACAGGGGGTCCGTACGAGCAGTACTTC

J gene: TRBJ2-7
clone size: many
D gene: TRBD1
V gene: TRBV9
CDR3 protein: CASSVGMGQGSYEQYF
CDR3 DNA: TGTGCCAGCAGCGTAGGAATGGGACAGGGCTCCTACGAGCAGTACTTC

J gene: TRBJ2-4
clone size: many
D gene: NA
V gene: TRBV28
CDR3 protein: CASSLQRPLAKNIQYF
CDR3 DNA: TGTGCCAGCAGTTTACAACGACCACTAGCCAAAAACATTCAGTACTTC

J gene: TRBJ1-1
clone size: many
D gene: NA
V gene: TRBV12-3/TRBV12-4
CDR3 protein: CASSTTGRNTEAFF
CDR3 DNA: TGTGCCAGCAGTACGACCGGGAGAAACACTGAAGCTTTCTTT

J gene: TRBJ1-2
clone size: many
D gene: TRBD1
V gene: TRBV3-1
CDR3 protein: CASSHGNLGTVTNYGYTF
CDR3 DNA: TGTGCCAGCAGCCATGGAAACCTAGGGACAGTAACTAACTATGGCTACACCTTC

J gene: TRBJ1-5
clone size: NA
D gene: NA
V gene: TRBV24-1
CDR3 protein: CATLQWLSNQPQHF
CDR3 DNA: TGTGCCACCTTACAGTGGCTTAGCAATCAGCCCCAGCATTTT